This TCR beta chain was documented in a study of vaccination and CD4 T cells after COVID-19. Study in general: Blood was drawn a median around 71 days post second dose, range 14 to 241. Findings and caveats of the study: Convalescent participants were relatively few, and none had early post-infection timepoints studied.

Comments on this clonotype: Its antigen remains unidentified.

Treatment specified: approximately 11-day PBMC culture with coronavirus spike peptide pools or control peptides (ViraFEST assay). This CDR3 is 15 amino acids long. V was trimmed by 6 bases and J by 5 bases, leaving 19 bases between them. Germline assignment: CDR1 MNHEY and CDR2 SVGEGT. The assay that was used to sequence DNA from cultured CD4+ T cells was the Oncomine TCR Beta short-read assay. TCRdb independently ran MiXCR on the PCR reads; one entry per CDR3 protein. The sample lists 13,000 or so distinct CDR3 sequences, approximately 54% seen once, with over 15% in the top ten. This TCR was recovered from a human donor who had recovered from COVID-19. The sequenced sample was CD4+ T cells from blood, cultured in vitro. The chain uses TRBV6-2 or TRBV6-3 and TRBJ1-2; weak D call: TRBD1 (6 bases). The CDR3 DNA follows: TGTGCCAGCAGCCCAGGCGGGGGGCTATGGTATGGCTACACCTTC. This encodes CASSPGGGLWYGYTF.